The rows below give T cell receptor beta chains drawn from one sample of a study of cytomegalovirus exposure and HLA in healthy donors. The protocol was immunoSEQ multiplex PCR, while the TCRdb copy is restricted to in-frame clones and leaves out a portion. The sample shows about 150,000 clones, 70% to 80% of them seen only once. Sequencing was carried out using PBMCs. These receptors all come from a woman aged 60-70 years in good health and CMV-seropositive. CDR3s include the opening cysteine and the closing phenylalanine or tryptophan. A D gene is named only where the DNA matches it firmly. Size is stated for part of the rows, as once, few or many counts, or as a class when the clone is expanded.

cdr3_length,j_call,clone_size,v_call,d_call,cdr3_nt,cdr3_aa
15,TRBJ1-1,.,TRBV7-8,.,TGTGCCAGCAGCTTAGCGCCCCAGGGCTACACTGAAGCTTTCTTT,CASSLAPQGYTEAFF
17,TRBJ1-4,few,TRBV7-9,.,TGTGCCAGCAGCTTAGCGCTGGGGCGAGGAACTAATGAAAAACTGTTTTTT,CASSLALGRGTNEKLFF
15,TRBJ1-5,.,TRBV2,.,TGTGCCAGCAGTGAACAGGCAGGTCGCAATCAGCCCCAGCATTTT,CASSEQAGRNQPQHF
15,TRBJ1-3,once,TRBV28,.,TGTGCCAGCAGCCCAGCGGGGGCGCGGGGAAACACCATATATTTT,CASSPAGARGNTIYF
13,TRBJ2-5,.,TRBV6-5,.,TGTGCCAGCAGTGCGAATATTCAAGAGACCCAGTACTTC,CASSANIQETQYF
13,TRBJ1-3,few,TRBV7-6,.,TGTGCCAGCTCCTGCTACTCTGGAAACACCATATATTTT,CASSCYSGNTIYF
14,TRBJ2-6,.,TRBV28,.,TGTGCCAGCAGTTTACACTCTGGGGCCAACGTCCTGACTTTC,CASSLHSGANVLTF
14,TRBJ2-7,.,TRBV6-5,.,TGTGCCAGCACAAGCGGACAGCCCGCCTACGAGCAGTACTTC,CASTSGQPAYEQYF
16,TRBJ2-2,.,TRBV5-1,TRBD2,TGCGCCAGCAGCTCTACACCGGGACTAGCGGCCGGGGAGCTGTTTTTT,CASSSTPGLAAGELFF
14,TRBJ2-7,.,TRBV28,TRBD2,TGTGCCAGCAGTTTACAGGGAGGGTATTACGAGCAGTACTTC,CASSLQGGYYEQYF
14,TRBJ2-7,.,TRBV6-6,.,TGTGCCAGCACCGGGACTTCTCAAGGGTACGAGCAGTACTTC,CASTGTSQGYEQYF
15,TRBJ2-7,.,TRBV19,.,TGTGCCAGTAGTACCAGGACAGAGAGGACCTACGAGCAGTACTTC,CASSTRTERTYEQYF
15,TRBJ2-3,.,TRBV10-3,TRBD2,TGTGCCATCAGACCGGGACTAGCCGGCACAGATACGCAGTATTTT,CAIRPGLAGTDTQYF